The present TCR beta chain was sequenced within a study of neurological immune-mediated disorders. Unsorted libraries used 2 million PBMCs kept at -80 degrees C. The CDR3 has 17 amino acids. From germline, CDR1 is MNHEY and CDR2 SVGEGT. V lost 7 bases to trimming and J lost 4 bases, with 25 bases between them. This clonotype occurred many times. What it binds is not known. Every sequencing run gave over 200 million TCR-beta sequences, taken from 15-18 subjects. TCRdb recomputed calls from the 5' RACE reads with MiXCR, one row per CDR3 protein. The repertoire holds 80,000 to 85,000 distinct CDR3 sequences, with 2% to 3% as singletons. Points from the study as a whole: For the multiple sclerosis repertoire cluster, an association with any clinical or MRI feature was absent.

Sequenced sample: PBMCs. This receptor was obtained from a woman in her 30s with multiple sclerosis. The rearrangement links TRBV6-2 or TRBV6-3 to TRBJ2-5, with D perhaps TRBD1 (6 bases). The chain's CDR3 is CASTELKQGHLGETQYF. Here the CDR3 DNA reads TGTGCCAGCACCGAGCTAAAACAGGGACATTTAGGAGAGACCCAGTACTTC.